The source of this T cell receptor (beta chain) is a study of blood T cell repertoires in COVID-19. The table came from immunoSEQ multiplex PCR; TCRdb's copy has only in-frame clones and leaves some out. This sample has 300,000 to 500,000 clones, with roughly 90% found just once. The CDR3 loop spans 16 amino acids. Germline V gene sequence: CDR1 LGHDT, CDR2 YNNKEL (reference sequence). The germline V and J ends were trimmed by 0 bases and 2 bases, with 13 bases remaining between them. The sequenced material came from PBMCs or T cells enriched from blood (not recorded which). This TCR came from a woman between 40 and 50 years old with acute COVID-19. The chain recombines TRBV3-1 (or the pseudogene TRBV3-2) with TRBJ2-5; weak D call: TRBD1 (5 bases). The CDR3 DNA is TGTGCCAGCAGCCAAGATGTGGGGCGACGACAAGAGACCCAGTACTTC. Residues: CASSQDVGRRQETQYF.